These T cell receptor beta chains were read from a single sample in a study of blood T cells in healthy people across ages. TCRdb re-called the 5' RACE reads with MiXCR, one entry per CDR3 protein. The profile covers 1.5 million to 2 million distinct CDR3 sequences, with around 35% appearing a single time and around 11% taken by the ten largest. The specimen was blood. The receptors derive from a woman in her 30s in good health. Each CDR3 is given with its conserved first and last residue. The order of the fields is D gene, J gene, V gene, clone size, CDR3 DNA, CDR3 protein. The D gene is left open where the match is weak. Size values are once, few and many counts, or a class for expanded clones, and some rows have none.

>.|TRBJ2-2|TRBV3-1|.
TGTGCCAGCAGCCACAAGGCCGGGGAGCTGTTTTTT
CASSHKAGELFF
>.|TRBJ2-2|TRBV3-1|.
TGTGCCAGCAGCCAAGAAGGAGTAGGATCCACCGGGGAGCTGTTTTTT
CASSQEGVGSTGELFF
>TRBD1|TRBJ1-1|TRBV5-1|.
TGCGCCAGCAGCTTGGCCTGGGACAGGGACACTGAAGCTTTCTTT
CASSLAWDRDTEAFF
>.|TRBJ2-1|TRBV6-1|.
TGTGCCAGCAGTGGACTATACTCCTACAATGAGCAGTTCTTC
CASSGLYSYNEQFF
>.|TRBJ2-5|TRBV7-9|.
TGTGTCAGCAGCTTGTCGGAACAAGAGACCCAGTACTTC
CVSSLSEQETQYF
>.|TRBJ1-5|TRBV15|.
TGTGCCACCAGCCCTTCTAACCTAGATGGCAATCAGCCCCAGCATTTT
CATSPSNLDGNQPQHF
>TRBD2|TRBJ2-3|TRBV20-1|.
TGCAGTGCTAGAGATCCCCGGACTAGCAGAACAGATACGCAGTATTTT
CSARDPRTSRTDTQYF
>.|TRBJ2-2|TRBV24-1|few
TGTGCCACCAGTGAACCGCCGGGACGGGAGTCTCCCGGGGAGCTGTTTTTT
CATSEPPGRESPGELFF
>TRBD2|TRBJ2-7|TRBV13|many
TGTGCCAGCAGCCCAGGCTCGGGCGGGGGGGCCTACGAGCAGTACTTC
CASSPGSGGGAYEQYF
>TRBD1|TRBJ1-1|TRBV12-3/TRBV12-4|many
TGTGCCAGCAGTCCAGGGGGTGGTGAAGCTTTCTTT
CASSPGGGEAFF
>.|TRBJ1-1|TRBV6-6|.
TGTGCCAACACCCACGAGGCAGGGAAGAACACTGAAGCTTTCTTT
CANTHEAGKNTEAFF
>.|TRBJ2-7|TRBV6-1|.
TGTGCCAGCAGTGAAAGGGAAGGCTACTGCTACGAGCAGTACTTC
CASSEREGYCYEQYF
>TRBD2|TRBJ2-5|TRBV7-2|.
TGTGCCAGCAGCTGGACTAGCGGGGGCGTGGGGGAGACCCAGTACTTC
CASSWTSGGVGETQYF
>.|TRBJ2-5|TRBV11-2|many
TGTGCCAGCCTGCGAGGGGGTGGTGAGACCCAGTACTTC
CASLRGGGETQYF
>.|TRBJ2-1|TRBV28|.
TGTGCCAGCGGTAGACTAGGCAATGAGCGGTTCTTC
CASGRLGNERFF
>TRBD2|TRBJ2-5|TRBV4-1|.
TGCGCCAGCAGACGAACGGGAGGAACGGAGGCCCAGTACTTC
CASRRTGGTEAQYF
>.|TRBJ1-2|TRBV6-1|few
TGTGCCAGCAGTAACGTTAGGGGTGGTGGCTACACCTTC
CASSNVRGGGYTF
>TRBD2|TRBJ2-3|TRBV28|.
TGTGCCAGCAGTTCGTCGGGACTAGCGGGAGGGCGAACAGATACGCAGTATTTT
CASSSSGLAGGRTDTQYF
>TRBD2|TRBJ2-1|TRBV20-1|.
TGCAGCCACGGGGGTAGCGGGGGGACCAATGAGCAGTTCTTC
CSHGGSGGTNEQFF
>.|TRBJ1-5|TRBV2|.
TGTGCCAGCAATCAAGGGTCATTCCAGCCCCAGCATTTT
CASNQGSFQPQHF
>.|TRBJ2-5|TRBV2|.
TGTGCCAGCAGTGCGGGGTTGCGGGGCGAAGAGACCCAGTACTTC
CASSAGLRGEETQYF
>.|TRBJ1-1|TRBV20-1|many
TGCAGTGCTGTAGGAGATCTGGGAGCTTTCTTT
CSAVGDLGAFF
>TRBD1|TRBJ2-6|TRBV5-6|few
TGTGCCAGCAGCTTGGCCTCAGACAGGGGATACTCTGGGGCCAACGTCCTGACTTTC
CASSLASDRGYSGANVLTF
>.|TRBJ2-2|TRBV12-3/TRBV12-4|.
TGTGCCAGCAGTTTTAGGGGCGGGGAGCTGTTTTTT
CASSFRGGELFF
>.|TRBJ2-1|TRBV12-3/TRBV12-4|few
TGTGCCAGCACTTATTACAATGAGCAGTTCTTC
CASTYYNEQFF